This entry lists 8 T cell receptor beta chains sequenced from one sample in a study of early T cells in non-severe SARS-CoV-2 infection. One entry per CDR3 protein results from TCRdb running MiXCR on the 5' RACE reads. Among about 60,000 distinct CDR3 sequences listed, over 5% were seen once. Sample: whole blood. Receptor source: an adult who was a healthcare worker with PCR-confirmed SARS-CoV-2 infection or an uninfected control (not recorded which).

With regard to this clonotype: A read error may be the cause here, since a much bigger clone is one base away. The CDR3 region has the DNA TGTGCCAGCAGTGCCGGATTGGGCAGCCCTAACACTAAAGCTTTCTTT. It encodes CASSAGLGSPNTKAFF. The V gene is TRBV6-2 or TRBV6-3, the J gene TRBJ1-1; D gene ambiguous. CDR1 and CDR2 from the germline V gene are MNHEY and SVGEGT. The CDR3 contains 16 residues.

This clonotype was detected many times. The chain recombines TRBV5-1 with TRBJ2-2; D is undetermined. The germline V gene has CDR1 SGHRS and CDR2 YFSETQ. The V gene lost 1 base and the J gene lost 6 bases, with 7 bases spanning the gap. The CDR3 contains 13 residues. CDR3 sequence (DNA): TGCGCCAGCAGCTTGATCCCAGCCGGGGAGCTGTTTTTT. This gives the protein CASSLIPAGELFF.

This clonotype was found many times. The rearrangement uses TRBV2 and TRBJ2-4; perhaps TRBD1 as D (5 bases). The CDR3 runs 13 residues. CDR1 and CDR2 (germline): SNHLY, FYNNEI. With 8 bases removed from V and 7 bases from J, the gap between germline ends came to 15 bases. In DNA form, the CDR3 reads TGTGCCAGCCGCCTAACAGGTCAGAACATTCAGTACTTC. Its protein is CASRLTGQNIQYF.

Many counts were recorded for this clonotype. The chain is built from TRBV12-3 or TRBV12-4 and TRBJ1-2; possible D gene TRBD1, 6 bases. Trimming shortened V by 3 bases and J by 4 bases, and 6 bases separated the two germline ends. There are 12 residues in the CDR3. CDR3 protein: CASSLTGYGYTF. The CDR3 DNA follows: TGTGCCAGCAGTTTGACAGGCTATGGCTACACCTTC.

This clonotype has just one count. V gene TRBV7-3 combines with J gene TRBJ2-7; 7 positions agree with TRBD1. Trimming at V came to 5 bases and at J to 6 bases, leaving 10 bases not matched to a gene. The germline gives CDR1 SGHTA, CDR2 FQGTGA. The CDR3 covers 14 residues. The CDR3 spells CASSPTGSSTEQYF. The CDR3 DNA follows: TGTGCCAGCAGCCCGACAGGGAGTTCTACCGAGCAGTACTTC.

This clonotype has a handful of counts. The V and J genes are TRBV27 and TRBJ1-1; tentatively, D is TRBD1 (5 bases). Trimming stripped 5 bases from V and 3 bases from J, with 19 bases between. The CDR3 loop spans 16 amino acids. Germline V gene sequence: CDR1 MNHEY, CDR2 SMNVEV (reference sequence). The CDR3 DNA follows: TGTGCCAGCAGTGCAACTCAGGGACTTGAAGACACTGAAGCTTTCTTT. Its protein is CASSATQGLEDTEAFF.

The chain combines TRBV27 with TRBJ2-3, with no clear D. CDR3 size: 13 residues. V was trimmed by 7 bases and J by 2 bases, leaving 10 bases between them. Germline-derived CDR1 and CDR2 are MNHEY and SMNVEV (reference sequence). The DNA for the CDR3 is TGTGCCAGCACCATCCGGGCCACAGATACGCAGTATTTT. Translated: CASTIRATDTQYF.

This clonotype was counted ten times or more. The V gene is TRBV9, the J gene TRBJ1-6; D unresolved. Germline V gene lookup returns CDR1 SGDLS and CDR2 YYNGEE. CDR3 length: 14 residues. V lost 1 base and J lost 8, with 10 bases in between. In DNA, the CDR3 is TGTGCCAGCAGCGTAAAACCCGGAGATTCACCCCTCCACTTT. Encoded protein: CASSVKPGDSPLHF.